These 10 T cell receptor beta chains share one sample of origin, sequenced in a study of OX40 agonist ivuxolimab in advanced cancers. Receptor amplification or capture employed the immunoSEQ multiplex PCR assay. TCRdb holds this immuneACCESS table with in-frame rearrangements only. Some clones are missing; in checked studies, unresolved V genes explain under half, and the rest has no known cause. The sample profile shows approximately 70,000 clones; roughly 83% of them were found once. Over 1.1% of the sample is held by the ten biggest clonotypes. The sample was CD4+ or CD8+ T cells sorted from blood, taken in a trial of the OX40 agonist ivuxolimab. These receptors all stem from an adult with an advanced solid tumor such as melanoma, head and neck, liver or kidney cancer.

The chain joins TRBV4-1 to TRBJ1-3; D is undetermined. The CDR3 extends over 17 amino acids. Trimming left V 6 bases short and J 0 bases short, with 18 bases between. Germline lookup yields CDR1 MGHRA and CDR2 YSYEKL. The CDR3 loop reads CASSRAGLILSGNTIYF. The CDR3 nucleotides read TGCGCCAGCAGTCGGGCTGGGTTAATTCTCTCTGGAAACACCATATATTTT.

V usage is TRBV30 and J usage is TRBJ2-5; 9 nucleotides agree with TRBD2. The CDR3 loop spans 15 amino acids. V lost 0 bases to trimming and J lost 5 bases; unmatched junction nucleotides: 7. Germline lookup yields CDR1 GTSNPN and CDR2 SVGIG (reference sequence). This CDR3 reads CAWSVGGGAGETQYF. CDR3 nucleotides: TGTGCCTGGAGTGTCGGCGGGGGGGCCGGGGAGACCCAGTACTTC.

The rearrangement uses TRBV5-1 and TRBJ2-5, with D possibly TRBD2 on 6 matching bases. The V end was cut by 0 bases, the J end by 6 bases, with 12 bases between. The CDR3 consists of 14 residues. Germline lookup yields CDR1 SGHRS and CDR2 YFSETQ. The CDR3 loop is CASSLGRTTKTQYF. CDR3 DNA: TGCGCCAGCAGCTTGGGGCGGACTACTAAGACCCAGTACTTC.

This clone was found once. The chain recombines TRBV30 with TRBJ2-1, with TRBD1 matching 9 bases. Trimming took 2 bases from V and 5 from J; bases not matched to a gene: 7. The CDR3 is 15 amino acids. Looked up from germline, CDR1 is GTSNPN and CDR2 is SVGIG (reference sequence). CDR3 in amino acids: CAWSKGTGTHNEQFF. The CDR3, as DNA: TGTGCCTGGAGTAAAGGGACAGGGACTCACAATGAGCAGTTCTTC. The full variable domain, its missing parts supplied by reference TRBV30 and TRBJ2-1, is SQTIHQWPATLVQPVGSPLSLECTVEGTSNPNLYWYRQAAGRGLQLLFYSVGIGQISSEVPQNLSASRPQDRQFILSSKKLLLSDSGFYLCAWSKGTGTHNEQFFGPGTRLTVL.

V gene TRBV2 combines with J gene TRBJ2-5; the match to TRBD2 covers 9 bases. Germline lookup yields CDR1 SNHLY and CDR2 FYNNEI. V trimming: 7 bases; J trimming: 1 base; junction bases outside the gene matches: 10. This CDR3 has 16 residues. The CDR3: CASNPGGGAIQETQYF. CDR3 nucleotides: TGTGCCAGCAACCCTGGCGGGGGGGCCATCCAAGAGACCCAGTACTTC.

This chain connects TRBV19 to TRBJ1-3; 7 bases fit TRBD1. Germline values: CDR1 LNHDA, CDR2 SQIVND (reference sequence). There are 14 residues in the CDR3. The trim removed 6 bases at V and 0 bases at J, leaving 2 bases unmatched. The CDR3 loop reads CASRDRSSGNTIYF. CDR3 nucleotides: TGTGCCAGTAGGGACAGGAGCTCTGGAAACACCATATATTTT.

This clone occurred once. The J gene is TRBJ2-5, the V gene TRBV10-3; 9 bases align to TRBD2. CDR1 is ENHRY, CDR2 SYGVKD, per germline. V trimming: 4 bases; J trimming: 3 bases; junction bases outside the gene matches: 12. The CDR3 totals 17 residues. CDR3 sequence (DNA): TGTGCCATCAGTGCCGCGGGGGGGCCGACGGGTAAAGAGACCCAGTACTTC. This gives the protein CAISAAGGPTGKETQYF.

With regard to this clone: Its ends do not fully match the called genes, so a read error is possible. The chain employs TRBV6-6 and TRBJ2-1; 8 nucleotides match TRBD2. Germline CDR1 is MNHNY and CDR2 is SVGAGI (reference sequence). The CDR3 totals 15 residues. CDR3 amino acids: CASRERGSLYNEQFF. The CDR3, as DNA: TGCGCCAGCAGAGAGCGGGGGAGCCTCTACAATGAGCAGTTCTTC.

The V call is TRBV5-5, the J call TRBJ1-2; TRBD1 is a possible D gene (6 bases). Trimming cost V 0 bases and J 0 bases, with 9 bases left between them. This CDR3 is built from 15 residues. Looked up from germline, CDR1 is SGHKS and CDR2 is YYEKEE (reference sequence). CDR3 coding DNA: TGTGCCAGCAGCTTGGTTGGGACAACTAACTATGGCTACACCTTC. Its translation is CASSLVGTTNYGYTF.

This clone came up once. CDR3 nucleotide sequence: TGTGCCAGCAGTGAAGTCGGAGCAGGGTATAATGAGCAGTTCTTC. Translation gives CASSEVGAGYNEQFF. The V and J genes are TRBV2 and TRBJ2-1; a possible D gene is TRBD1 (5 bases). Trimming left V 1 base short and J 7 bases short, with 14 bases between. Germline lookup yields CDR1 SNHLY and CDR2 FYNNEI. This CDR3 is built from 15 residues.